Listed below are T cell receptor beta chains from one sample, sequenced in a study of cytomegalovirus exposure and HLA in healthy donors. The table came from immunoSEQ multiplex PCR; TCRdb's copy has only in-frame clones and leaves some out. The table includes about 120,000 clones, roughly 70% detected once. The sample taken for sequencing was PBMCs. Receptors originate from a woman in her thirties or forties in good health and CMV-seropositive. Each CDR3 is given with its conserved first and last residue. A D gene is named only where the DNA matches it firmly. Size tells how often a clone was seen (once, few, many) or the class of an expanded clone, and some rows leave it out.

clone size: .; V gene: TRBV2; J gene: TRBJ1-2; D gene: .; CDR3 DNA: TGTGCCAGCGGAGGGAACTATGGCTACACCTTC; CDR3 protein: CASGGNYGYTF
clone size: few; V gene: TRBV27; J gene: TRBJ2-1; D gene: TRBD2; CDR3 DNA: TGTGCCAGCAGTCGCCTAGCGGGAGGAGGTTACAATGAGCAGTTCTTC; CDR3 protein: CASSRLAGGGYNEQFF
clone size: .; V gene: TRBV6-4; J gene: TRBJ1-5; D gene: .; CDR3 DNA: TGTGCCAGCAGTGACTCGAGGTCCCGGGATTATAGCAATCAGCCCCAGCATTTT; CDR3 protein: CASSDSRSRDYSNQPQHF
clone size: .; V gene: TRBV28; J gene: TRBJ2-1; D gene: TRBD2; CDR3 DNA: TGTGCCAGCAGTCTCCAGCGGGAGGGCCAGTTCTTC; CDR3 protein: CASSLQREGQFF
clone size: .; V gene: TRBV19; J gene: TRBJ1-1; D gene: TRBD1; CDR3 DNA: TGTGCCAGTAGTATAGGACAGGGGAGAGCTTTCTTT; CDR3 protein: CASSIGQGRAFF
clone size: .; V gene: TRBV5-1; J gene: TRBJ2-3; D gene: TRBD1; CDR3 DNA: TGCGCCAGCAGCCAAAACAGGGGAACTAGCACAGATACGCAGTATTTT; CDR3 protein: CASSQNRGTSTDTQYF
clone size: .; V gene: TRBV28; J gene: TRBJ2-1; D gene: TRBD2; CDR3 DNA: TGTGCCAGCAGTACGCTGGGACTAGCGGAGCGATCCTACAATGAGCAGTTCTTC; CDR3 protein: CASSTLGLAERSYNEQFF
clone size: .; V gene: TRBV10-3; J gene: TRBJ1-1; D gene: TRBD1; CDR3 DNA: TGTGCCATCAGTGCCAGTGAAGGACAGGGTCACACTGAAGCTTTCTTT; CDR3 protein: CAISASEGQGHTEAFF
clone size: .; V gene: TRBV6-5; J gene: TRBJ2-7; D gene: TRBD1; CDR3 DNA: TGTGCCAGCAGTTACCGGTGGACAGGGGGCATTTACGAGCAGTACTTC; CDR3 protein: CASSYRWTGGIYEQYF
clone size: .; V gene: TRBV19; J gene: TRBJ2-7; D gene: TRBD2; CDR3 DNA: TGTGCCAGTAGCCTAGAGCGGGGGATCACCTACGAGCAGTACTTC; CDR3 protein: CASSLERGITYEQYF
clone size: .; V gene: TRBV9; J gene: TRBJ2-1; D gene: TRBD1; CDR3 DNA: TGTGCCAGCAGCGTAGGAACCGGACAGGGAGTCTGGGAGCAGTTCTTC; CDR3 protein: CASSVGTGQGVWEQFF
clone size: once; V gene: TRBV28; J gene: TRBJ1-2; D gene: .; CDR3 DNA: TGTGCCAGCAGTGGGGACATCAGTGTCTATGGCTACACCTTC; CDR3 protein: CASSGDISVYGYTF
clone size: .; V gene: TRBV5-4; J gene: TRBJ2-2; D gene: TRBD2; CDR3 DNA: TGTGCCAGCAGCTTGATTAGCGGGAGGTTAGGCACCGGGGAGCTGTTTTTT; CDR3 protein: CASSLISGRLGTGELFF
clone size: .; V gene: TRBV5-1; J gene: TRBJ1-4; D gene: .; CDR3 DNA: TGCGCCAGCAGAACCGGGGAGGGGGAAAAACTGTTTTTT; CDR3 protein: CASRTGEGEKLFF
clone size: .; V gene: TRBV9; J gene: TRBJ1-1; D gene: TRBD1; CDR3 DNA: TGTGCCAGCACGCAAGGACAGGGGTCGAACACTGAAGCTTTCTTT; CDR3 protein: CASTQGQGSNTEAFF
clone size: .; V gene: TRBV9; J gene: TRBJ2-1; D gene: .; CDR3 DNA: TGTGCCAGCAGCCCGAGCGGTACTTCTTATAGCTCCTACAATGAGCAGTTCTTC; CDR3 protein: CASSPSGTSYSSYNEQFF
clone size: few; V gene: TRBV6-1; J gene: TRBJ1-1; D gene: .; CDR3 DNA: TGTGCCAGCAGTGCGGCCCGGGGGGGGGTTGAAGCTTTCTTT; CDR3 protein: CASSAARGGVEAFF
clone size: .; V gene: TRBV7-2; J gene: TRBJ2-1; D gene: .; CDR3 DNA: TGTGCCAGCAGCTTTGTTGGGGCGCTTAGCAATGAGCAGTTCTTC; CDR3 protein: CASSFVGALSNEQFF
clone size: .; V gene: TRBV2; J gene: TRBJ1-4; D gene: TRBD1; CDR3 DNA: TGTGCCAGCCAGACTGGACAGGAGCGGGAAAAACTGTTTTTT; CDR3 protein: CASQTGQEREKLFF
clone size: once; V gene: TRBV4-1; J gene: TRBJ1-1; D gene: TRBD1; CDR3 DNA: TGCGCCAGCAGCCAAGGCGCGACAGGGCGATGGGAAGCTTTCTTT; CDR3 protein: CASSQGATGRWEAFF
clone size: few; V gene: TRBV4-2; J gene: TRBJ1-4; D gene: TRBD1; CDR3 DNA: TGTGCCAGCAGCCCGGGGACAGGGGAGGTCGAAAAACTGTTTTTT; CDR3 protein: CASSPGTGEVEKLFF
clone size: .; V gene: TRBV19; J gene: TRBJ2-5; D gene: .; CDR3 DNA: TGTGCCAGCCCGGACAGGGAGGGTGAGACCCAGTACTTC; CDR3 protein: CASPDREGETQYF
clone size: .; V gene: TRBV4-2; J gene: TRBJ2-3; D gene: .; CDR3 DNA: TGTGCCAGCAGCCAGCGGGGACCTAGCACAGATACGCAGTATTTT; CDR3 protein: CASSQRGPSTDTQYF
clone size: few; V gene: TRBV15; J gene: TRBJ1-1; D gene: TRBD1; CDR3 DNA: TGTGCCACCAGCAATGGACAGGGGGTGACTGAAGCTTTCTTT; CDR3 protein: CATSNGQGVTEAFF
clone size: .; V gene: TRBV6-6; J gene: TRBJ1-1; D gene: .; CDR3 DNA: TGTGCCACCACGGACAGTCGAGATTATAACACTGAAGCTTTCTTT; CDR3 protein: CATTDSRDYNTEAFF
clone size: .; V gene: TRBV7-3; J gene: TRBJ2-1; D gene: .; CDR3 DNA: TGTGCCAGCAGCTTAAAATATGATGAGCAGTTCTTC; CDR3 protein: CASSLKYDEQFF
clone size: once; V gene: TRBV6-5; J gene: TRBJ2-7; D gene: .; CDR3 DNA: TGTGCCAGCAGTTCCCCGGGGTCGAGCGCAGGCTACGAGCAGTACTTC; CDR3 protein: CASSSPGSSAGYEQYF